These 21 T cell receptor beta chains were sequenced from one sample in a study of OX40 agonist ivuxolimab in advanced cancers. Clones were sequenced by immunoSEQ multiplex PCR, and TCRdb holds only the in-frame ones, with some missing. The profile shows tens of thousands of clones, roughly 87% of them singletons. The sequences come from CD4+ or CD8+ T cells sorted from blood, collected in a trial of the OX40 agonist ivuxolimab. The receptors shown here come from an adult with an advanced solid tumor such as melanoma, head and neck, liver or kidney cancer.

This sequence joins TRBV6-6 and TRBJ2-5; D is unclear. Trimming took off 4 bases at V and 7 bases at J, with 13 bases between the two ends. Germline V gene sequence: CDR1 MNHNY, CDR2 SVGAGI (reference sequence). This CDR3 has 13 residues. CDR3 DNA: TGTGCCAGCAGTTCCATGGAATCGGGGACCCAGTACTTC. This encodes CASSSMESGTQYF.

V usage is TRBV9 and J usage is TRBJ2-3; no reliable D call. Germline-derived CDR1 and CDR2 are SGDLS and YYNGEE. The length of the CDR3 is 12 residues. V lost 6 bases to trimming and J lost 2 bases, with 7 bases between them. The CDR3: CASTPSTDTQYF. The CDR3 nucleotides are TGTGCCAGCACCCCGTCCACAGATACGCAGTATTTT.

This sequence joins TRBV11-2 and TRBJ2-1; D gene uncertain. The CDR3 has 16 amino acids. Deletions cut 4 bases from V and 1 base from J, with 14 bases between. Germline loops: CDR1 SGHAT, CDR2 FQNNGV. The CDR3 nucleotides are TGTGCCAGCAGCTACACAGTTTTAGGGTCCTACAATGAGCAGTTCTTC. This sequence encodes CASSYTVLGSYNEQFF.

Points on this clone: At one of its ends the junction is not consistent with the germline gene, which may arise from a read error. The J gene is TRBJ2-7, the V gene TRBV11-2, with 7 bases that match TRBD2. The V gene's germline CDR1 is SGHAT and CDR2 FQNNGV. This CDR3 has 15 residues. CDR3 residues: CASSLARGVGRGMDF. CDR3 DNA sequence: TGTGCCAGCAGCTTAGCTCGGGGGGTAGGAAGAGGGATGGACTTC. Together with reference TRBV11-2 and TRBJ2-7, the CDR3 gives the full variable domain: EAGVAQSPRYKIIEKRQSVAFWCNPISGHATLYWYQQILGQGPKLLIQFQNNGVVDDSQLPKDRFSAERLKGVDSTLKIQPAKLEDSAVYLCASSLARGVGRGMDFGPGTRLTVT.

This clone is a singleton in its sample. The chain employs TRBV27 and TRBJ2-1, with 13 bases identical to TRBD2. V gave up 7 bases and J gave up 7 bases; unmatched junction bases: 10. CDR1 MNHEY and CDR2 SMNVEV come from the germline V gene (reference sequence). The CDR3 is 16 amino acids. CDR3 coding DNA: TGTGCCAGCACTTCCGGGACTAGCGGGACCAAGAATGAGCAGTTCTTC. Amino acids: CASTSGTSGTKNEQFF.

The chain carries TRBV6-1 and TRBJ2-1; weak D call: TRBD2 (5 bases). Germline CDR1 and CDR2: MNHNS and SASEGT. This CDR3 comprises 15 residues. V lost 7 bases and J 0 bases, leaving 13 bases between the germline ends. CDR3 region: CASISAGFSYNEQFF. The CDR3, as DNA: TGTGCCAGCATTTCGGCGGGCTTCTCCTACAATGAGCAGTTCTTC.

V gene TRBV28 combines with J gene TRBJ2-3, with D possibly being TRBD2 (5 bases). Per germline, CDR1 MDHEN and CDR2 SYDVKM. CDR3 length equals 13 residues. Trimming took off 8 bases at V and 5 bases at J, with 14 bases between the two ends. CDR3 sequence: CASGLGGGDTQYF. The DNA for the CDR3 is TGTGCCAGCGGACTCGGAGGTGGAGATACGCAGTATTTT.

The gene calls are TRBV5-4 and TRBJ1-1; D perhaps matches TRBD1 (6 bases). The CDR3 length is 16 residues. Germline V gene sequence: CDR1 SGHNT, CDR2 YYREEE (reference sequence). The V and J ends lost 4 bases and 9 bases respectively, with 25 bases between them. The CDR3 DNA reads TGTGCCAGCAGCCCTGGGGGGGCGCTTAGGTTCCCCAAAGCTTTCTTT. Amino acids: CASSPGGALRFPKAFF.

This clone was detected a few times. The CDR3 sequence is CASTPGRGSNQPQHF. CDR3 bases: TGTGCCAGTACTCCTGGCAGGGGGAGCAATCAGCCCCAGCATTTT. The chain has TRBV19 and TRBJ1-5, with 7 bases aligning to TRBD1. CDR3 size: 15 residues. V dropped 7 bases and J dropped 1; count of bases not matched to a gene: 7. The germline V gene has CDR1 LNHDA and CDR2 SQIVND (reference sequence).

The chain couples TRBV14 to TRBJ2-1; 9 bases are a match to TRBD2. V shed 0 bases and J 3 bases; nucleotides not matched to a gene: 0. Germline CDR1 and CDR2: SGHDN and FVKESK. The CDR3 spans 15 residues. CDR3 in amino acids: CASSQDSGSYNEQFF. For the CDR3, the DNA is TGTGCCAGCAGCCAAGATAGCGGGAGCTACAATGAGCAGTTCTTC.

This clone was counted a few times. Here the CDR3 DNA reads TGCGCCAGCAGCCTCCAAGCCTCTAGGGGGTACGAGCAGTACTTC. Translated, it gives CASSLQASRGYEQYF. This sequence joins TRBV5-1 and TRBJ2-7; D possibly corresponds to TRBD1 (6 bases). Per the germline V gene, CDR1 is SGHRS and CDR2 is YFSETQ. The CDR3 is made up of 15 amino acids. V lost 4 bases, J lost 4 bases, and 18 bases lay in between.

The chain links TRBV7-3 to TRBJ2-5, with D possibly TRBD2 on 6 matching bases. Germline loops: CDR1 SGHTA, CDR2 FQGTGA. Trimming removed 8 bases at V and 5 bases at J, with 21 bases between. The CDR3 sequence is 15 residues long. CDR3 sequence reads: CASSLGGIPGETQYF. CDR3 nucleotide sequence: TGTGCCAGCTCTCTCGGCGGGATACCGGGGGAGACCCAGTACTTC. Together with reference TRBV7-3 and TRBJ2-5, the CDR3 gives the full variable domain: GAGVSQTPSNKVTEKGKYVELRCDPISGHTALYWYRQSLGQGPEFLIYFQGTGAADDSGLPNDRFFAVRPEGSVSTLKIQRTERGDSAVYLCASSLGGIPGETQYFGPGTRLLVL.

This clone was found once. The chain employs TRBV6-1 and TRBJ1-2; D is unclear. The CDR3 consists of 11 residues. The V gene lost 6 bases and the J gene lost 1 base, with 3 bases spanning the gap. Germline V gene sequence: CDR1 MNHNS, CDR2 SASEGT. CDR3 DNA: TGTGCCAGCAGACGTAACTATGGCTACACCTTC. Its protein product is CASRRNYGYTF.

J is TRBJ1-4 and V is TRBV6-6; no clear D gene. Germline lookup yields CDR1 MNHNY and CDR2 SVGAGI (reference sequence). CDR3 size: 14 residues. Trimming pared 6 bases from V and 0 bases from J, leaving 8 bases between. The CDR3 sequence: CASRMTATNEKLFF. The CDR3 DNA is TGTGCCAGCAGAATGACCGCAACTAATGAAAAACTGTTTTTT.

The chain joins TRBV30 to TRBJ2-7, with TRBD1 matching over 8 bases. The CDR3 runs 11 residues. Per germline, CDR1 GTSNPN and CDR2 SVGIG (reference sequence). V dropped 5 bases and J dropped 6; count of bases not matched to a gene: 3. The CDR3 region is CAWDRGSEQYF. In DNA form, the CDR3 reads TGTGCCTGGGACAGGGGTTCCGAGCAGTACTTC.

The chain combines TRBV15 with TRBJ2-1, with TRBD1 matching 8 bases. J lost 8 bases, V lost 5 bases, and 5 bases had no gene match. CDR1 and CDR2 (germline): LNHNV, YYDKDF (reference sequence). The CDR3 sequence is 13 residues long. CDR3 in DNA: TGTGCCACCAGCGGACAGGGATGGGATGAGCAGTTCTTC. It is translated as CATSGQGWDEQFF.

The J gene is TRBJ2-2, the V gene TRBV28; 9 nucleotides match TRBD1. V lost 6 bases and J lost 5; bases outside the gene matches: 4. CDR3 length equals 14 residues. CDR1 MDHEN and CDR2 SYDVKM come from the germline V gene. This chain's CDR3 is CASSRQGGTGELFF. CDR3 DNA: TGTGCCAGCAGCCGACAGGGGGGAACCGGGGAGCTGTTTTTT.

CDR3 protein: CASSLYPPGLAGDYTQYF. The DNA of the CDR3 is TGTGCCAGCAGTTTATACCCCCCGGGACTAGCGGGAGATTATACGCAGTATTTT. The rearrangement links TRBV27 to TRBJ2-3; 14 bases align to TRBD2. The CDR3 is 18 residues long. J lost 7 bases, V lost 1 base, and 10 bases had no gene match. Germline values: CDR1 MNHEY, CDR2 SMNVEV (reference sequence).

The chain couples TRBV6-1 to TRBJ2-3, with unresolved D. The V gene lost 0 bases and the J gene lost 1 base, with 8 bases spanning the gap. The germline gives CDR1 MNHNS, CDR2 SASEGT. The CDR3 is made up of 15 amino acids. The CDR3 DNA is TGTGCCAGCAGTGAAGCTGGGTTTGGCACAGATACGCAGTATTTT. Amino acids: CASSEAGFGTDTQYF.

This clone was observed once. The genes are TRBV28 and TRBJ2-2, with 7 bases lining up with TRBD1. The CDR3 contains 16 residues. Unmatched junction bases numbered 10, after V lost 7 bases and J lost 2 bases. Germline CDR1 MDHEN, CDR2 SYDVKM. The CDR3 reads CASTSLGQSNTGELFF. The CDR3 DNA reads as TGTGCCAGCACTTCCCTGGGACAGAGCAACACCGGGGAGCTGTTTTTT. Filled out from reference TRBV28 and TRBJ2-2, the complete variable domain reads DVKVTQSSRYLVKRTGEKVFLECVQDMDHENMFWYRQDPGLGLRLIYFSYDVKMKEKGDIPEGYSVSREKKERFSLILESASTNQTSMYLCASTSLGQSNTGELFFGEGSRLTVL.

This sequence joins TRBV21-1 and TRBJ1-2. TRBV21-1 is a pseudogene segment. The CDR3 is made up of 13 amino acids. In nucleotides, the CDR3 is TGTGCCAGCAGCAATCGGGGGAAGTATGGCTACACCTTC. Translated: CASSNRGKYGYTF.